These T cell receptor beta chains were read from a single sample in a study of CD8 T cells in Susac syndrome. TCRdb itself ran the immunoSEQ multiplex PCR reads through MiXCR, one entry per CDR3 protein. Found here are approximately 68,000 distinct CDR3 sequences, about 95% of them singletons; the top ten hold 0.3% to 0.45%. Material for sequencing was CD8+ T cells from PBMCs. The receptors originated from a human donor with multiple sclerosis. The CDR3 runs from the conserved cysteine through the conserved F or W. D genes are given only for firm matches. The size of a clone is reported for some rows only, either as once, few or many, or as a class for expanded clones.

cdr3_aa: CSVETGLSPYGYTF
cdr3_nt: TGCAGCGTTGAAACAGGGCTCTCGCCTTATGGCTACACCTTC
d_call: NA
clone_size: NA
j_call: TRBJ1-2
v_call: TRBV29-1

cdr3_aa: CASRSSLMVSGNQPQHF
cdr3_nt: TGTGCCAGCAGGTCTTCCCTCATGGTGTCCGGCAATCAGCCCCAGCATTTT
d_call: NA
clone_size: NA
j_call: TRBJ1-5
v_call: TRBV2

cdr3_aa: CASRAAQTEAFF
cdr3_nt: TGTGCCAGCAGGGCCGCTCAGACTGAAGCTTTCTTT
d_call: NA
clone_size: once
j_call: TRBJ1-1
v_call: TRBV7-9

cdr3_aa: CASNRPGAEKLFF
cdr3_nt: TGTGCCAGCAACCGTCCGGGGGCTGAAAAACTGTTTTTT
d_call: NA
clone_size: NA
j_call: TRBJ1-4
v_call: TRBV2

cdr3_aa: CSARGRDGAGNTIYF
cdr3_nt: TGCAGTGCTAGAGGCAGGGACGGCGCTGGAAACACCATATATTTT
d_call: NA
clone_size: once
j_call: TRBJ1-3
v_call: TRBV20-1

cdr3_aa: CSVQASTGYEQYF
cdr3_nt: TGCAGCGTTCAAGCCTCGACAGGGTACGAGCAGTACTTC
d_call: TRBD1
clone_size: NA
j_call: TRBJ2-7
v_call: TRBV29-1

cdr3_aa: CASSEWGDLGYTF
cdr3_nt: TGTGCCAGCAGTGAATGGGGGGATCTTGGCTACACCTTC
d_call: NA
clone_size: once
j_call: TRBJ1-2
v_call: TRBV6-1

cdr3_aa: CSVEKLGAVTGELFF
cdr3_nt: TGCAGCGTTGAAAAGTTGGGGGCGGTCACCGGGGAGCTGTTTTTT
d_call: NA
clone_size: NA
j_call: TRBJ2-2
v_call: TRBV29-1

cdr3_aa: CASSRGGANEQFF
cdr3_nt: TGCGCCAGCAGCCGCGGGGGGGCCAATGAGCAGTTCTTC
d_call: TRBD2
clone_size: few
j_call: TRBJ2-1
v_call: TRBV4-1

cdr3_aa: CASSQGRLEAFF
cdr3_nt: TGTGCCAGCAGCCAGGGCAGGTTGGAAGCTTTCTTT
d_call: NA
clone_size: once
j_call: TRBJ1-1
v_call: TRBV14

cdr3_aa: CASSPERGATDTQYF
cdr3_nt: TGTGCCAGCAGCCCAGAGCGGGGGGCCACAGATACGCAGTATTTT
d_call: TRBD2
clone_size: NA
j_call: TRBJ2-3
v_call: TRBV9

cdr3_aa: CASADHGTGINYGYTF
cdr3_nt: TGTGCTAGTGCCGACCATGGGACAGGCATTAACTATGGCTACACCTTC
d_call: TRBD1
clone_size: once
j_call: TRBJ1-2
v_call: TRBV12-5

cdr3_aa: CASSRDSENTEAFF
cdr3_nt: TGTGCCAGCAGTCGGGACAGCGAGAACACTGAAGCTTTCTTT
d_call: TRBD1
clone_size: NA
j_call: TRBJ1-1
v_call: TRBV12-3/TRBV12-4

cdr3_aa: CASSVILLDRGQRNEQFF
cdr3_nt: TGTGCCAGTAGTGTAATTCTCCTGGACAGGGGGCAGAGGAATGAGCAGTTCTTC
d_call: TRBD1
clone_size: NA
j_call: TRBJ2-1
v_call: TRBV19

cdr3_aa: CAWSLTGAESDGYTF
cdr3_nt: TGTGCCTGGAGTCTTACAGGGGCGGAATCGGATGGCTACACCTTC
d_call: TRBD1
clone_size: NA
j_call: TRBJ1-2
v_call: TRBV30

cdr3_aa: CASSAGLAGFEQYF
cdr3_nt: TGTGCCAGCAGCGCTGGACTAGCGGGGTTCGAGCAGTACTTC
d_call: TRBD2
clone_size: NA
j_call: TRBJ2-7
v_call: TRBV7-2

cdr3_aa: CASSYTGGNTEAFF
cdr3_nt: TGTGCCAGCAGTTACACAGGGGGGAACACTGAAGCTTTCTTT
d_call: TRBD1
clone_size: NA
j_call: TRBJ1-1
v_call: TRBV27

cdr3_aa: CSASGGQETQYF
cdr3_nt: TGCAGTGCTAGTGGCGGACAAGAGACCCAGTACTTC
d_call: NA
clone_size: once
j_call: TRBJ2-5
v_call: TRBV20-1

cdr3_aa: CASSSGQGPSPNTEAFF
cdr3_nt: TGTGCCAGCAGCTCCGGACAGGGCCCCTCTCCGAACACTGAAGCTTTCTTT
d_call: TRBD1
clone_size: NA
j_call: TRBJ1-1
v_call: TRBV7-6

cdr3_aa: CASTRGPGTGGFYEQYF
cdr3_nt: TGTGCCAGCACCAGAGGGCCCGGGACAGGGGGGTTCTACGAGCAGTACTTC
d_call: TRBD1
clone_size: NA
j_call: TRBJ2-7
v_call: TRBV27

cdr3_aa: CASSTQGAYGYTF
cdr3_nt: TGTGCCAGCAGCACCCAGGGGGCCTATGGCTACACCTTC
d_call: TRBD1
clone_size: NA
j_call: TRBJ1-2
v_call: TRBV9

cdr3_aa: CASSAAPPHLQETQYF
cdr3_nt: TGTGCCAGCAGCGCTGCCCCACCACATCTTCAAGAGACCCAGTACTTC
d_call: NA
clone_size: NA
j_call: TRBJ2-5
v_call: TRBV2

cdr3_aa: CAISDSHEQYF
cdr3_nt: TGTGCCATCAGTGATAGTCACGAGCAGTACTTC
d_call: NA
clone_size: NA
j_call: TRBJ2-7
v_call: TRBV10-3

cdr3_aa: CASSSTRDTNQPQHF
cdr3_nt: TGTGCCAGCAGTTCGACGCGGGACACCAATCAGCCCCAGCATTTT
d_call: NA
clone_size: NA
j_call: TRBJ1-5
v_call: TRBV12-3/TRBV12-4

cdr3_aa: CASSPALWETQYF
cdr3_nt: TGTGCCAGCAGTCCTGCCCTTTGGGAGACCCAGTACTTC
d_call: NA
clone_size: once
j_call: TRBJ2-5
v_call: TRBV27

cdr3_aa: CASSVERWGGETQYF
cdr3_nt: TGTGCCAGCAGCGTAGAAAGATGGGGGGGAGAGACCCAGTACTTC
d_call: TRBD2
clone_size: NA
j_call: TRBJ2-5
v_call: TRBV9

cdr3_aa: CASSPRDLYNTDTQYF
cdr3_nt: TGTGCCAGCAGCCCCCGGGACCTTTATAACACAGATACGCAGTATTTT
d_call: NA
clone_size: once
j_call: TRBJ2-3
v_call: TRBV9

cdr3_aa: CASSYIVGVINAEAFF
cdr3_nt: TGTGCCAGCAGTTATATCGTAGGTGTCATAAACGCTGAAGCTTTCTTT
d_call: NA
clone_size: NA
j_call: TRBJ1-1
v_call: TRBV6-2/TRBV6-3

cdr3_aa: CASSLGPGSWETQYF
cdr3_nt: TGTGCCAGCAGCTTAGGTCCGGGGAGCTGGGAGACCCAGTACTTC
d_call: NA
clone_size: NA
j_call: TRBJ2-5
v_call: TRBV7-9

cdr3_aa: CASSFVEFF
cdr3_nt: TGTGCCAGCAGCTTCGTGGAGTTCTTC
d_call: NA
clone_size: NA
j_call: TRBJ2-1
v_call: TRBV7-2

cdr3_aa: CASSWDRVYEQYF
cdr3_nt: TGTGCCAGCAGTTGGGACAGGGTTTACGAGCAGTACTTC
d_call: TRBD1
clone_size: NA
j_call: TRBJ2-7
v_call: TRBV28

cdr3_aa: CASSVVGDRRDGYTF
cdr3_nt: TGTGCCAGCAGCGTAGTCGGGGACAGAAGGGATGGCTACACCTTC
d_call: TRBD1
clone_size: once
j_call: TRBJ1-2
v_call: TRBV9

cdr3_aa: CASSSAGTGDQPQHF
cdr3_nt: TGTGCCAGCAGCTCCGCCGGGACAGGGGATCAGCCCCAGCATTTT
d_call: TRBD1
clone_size: once
j_call: TRBJ1-5
v_call: TRBV7-9

cdr3_aa: CASSLGGGQPQHF
cdr3_nt: TGTGCCAGCAGTTTAGGGGGCGGTCAGCCCCAGCATTTT
d_call: NA
clone_size: few
j_call: TRBJ1-5
v_call: TRBV27

cdr3_aa: CAWSTSNTEAFF
cdr3_nt: TGTGCCTGGAGTACATCAAACACTGAAGCTTTCTTT
d_call: NA
clone_size: NA
j_call: TRBJ1-1
v_call: TRBV30

cdr3_aa: CASSLGLVGGETQYF
cdr3_nt: TGTGCCAGCAGCTTAGGCCTCGTGGGCGGGGAGACCCAGTACTTC
d_call: NA
clone_size: NA
j_call: TRBJ2-5
v_call: TRBV11-2

cdr3_aa: CASSPGANTGELFF
cdr3_nt: TGTGCCAGCAGTCCGGGAGCGAACACCGGGGAGCTGTTTTTT
d_call: NA
clone_size: NA
j_call: TRBJ2-2
v_call: TRBV27

cdr3_aa: CASSLRRRLFETQYF
cdr3_nt: TGTGCCAGCAGCTTGAGGCGGCGGCTTTTTGAGACCCAGTACTTC
d_call: NA
clone_size: NA
j_call: TRBJ2-5
v_call: TRBV5-6

cdr3_aa: CAWTRAGGMDEQYF
cdr3_nt: TGTGCCTGGACTAGGGCAGGGGGCATGGACGAGCAGTACTTC
d_call: TRBD1
clone_size: NA
j_call: TRBJ2-7
v_call: TRBV30

cdr3_aa: CASSKKGLYSYNEQFF
cdr3_nt: TGTGCCAGCAGTAAAAAGGGCTTGTACTCCTACAATGAGCAGTTCTTC
d_call: NA
clone_size: NA
j_call: TRBJ2-1
v_call: TRBV6-1

cdr3_aa: CASSPRQGADLEAFF
cdr3_nt: TGTGCCAGCAGTCCCCGACAGGGGGCGGACCTCGAAGCTTTCTTT
d_call: TRBD1
clone_size: NA
j_call: TRBJ1-1
v_call: TRBV27

cdr3_aa: CAWSGTGLLTEAFF
cdr3_nt: TGTGCCTGGTCCGGGACAGGGCTCCTCACTGAAGCTTTCTTT
d_call: TRBD1
clone_size: NA
j_call: TRBJ1-1
v_call: TRBV30

cdr3_aa: CASSPGQGRVGFQPQHF
cdr3_nt: TGTGCCAGCAGTCCGGGACAGGGTCGAGTCGGTTTTCAGCCCCAGCATTTT
d_call: TRBD1
clone_size: once
j_call: TRBJ1-5
v_call: TRBV6-1

cdr3_aa: CASSLSMGERGNEQFF
cdr3_nt: TGTGCCAGCAGTTTATCGATGGGGGAGCGCGGCAATGAGCAGTTCTTC
d_call: NA
clone_size: NA
j_call: TRBJ2-1
v_call: TRBV27

cdr3_aa: CASKETYEQYF
cdr3_nt: TGTGCCAGCAAAGAAACCTACGAGCAGTACTTC
d_call: NA
clone_size: NA
j_call: TRBJ2-7
v_call: TRBV2

cdr3_aa: CASSPMGGEAFF
cdr3_nt: TGTGCCAGCAGTCCTATGGGGGGGGAAGCTTTCTTT
d_call: NA
clone_size: NA
j_call: TRBJ1-1
v_call: TRBV12-3/TRBV12-4

cdr3_aa: CASGPPETGGREKLFF
cdr3_nt: TGTGCTAGTGGGCCTCCCGAGACAGGGGGGAGAGAAAAACTGTTTTTT
d_call: TRBD1
clone_size: NA
j_call: TRBJ1-4
v_call: TRBV12-5

cdr3_aa: CASSYLPGSYGYTF
cdr3_nt: TGTGCCAGCAGTTACTTACCAGGGTCCTATGGCTACACCTTC
d_call: NA
clone_size: NA
j_call: TRBJ1-2
v_call: TRBV6-6

cdr3_aa: CASSPGTEYYEQYF
cdr3_nt: TGTGCCAGCAGCCCCGGGACAGAGTACTACGAGCAGTACTTC
d_call: TRBD1
clone_size: NA
j_call: TRBJ2-7
v_call: TRBV9